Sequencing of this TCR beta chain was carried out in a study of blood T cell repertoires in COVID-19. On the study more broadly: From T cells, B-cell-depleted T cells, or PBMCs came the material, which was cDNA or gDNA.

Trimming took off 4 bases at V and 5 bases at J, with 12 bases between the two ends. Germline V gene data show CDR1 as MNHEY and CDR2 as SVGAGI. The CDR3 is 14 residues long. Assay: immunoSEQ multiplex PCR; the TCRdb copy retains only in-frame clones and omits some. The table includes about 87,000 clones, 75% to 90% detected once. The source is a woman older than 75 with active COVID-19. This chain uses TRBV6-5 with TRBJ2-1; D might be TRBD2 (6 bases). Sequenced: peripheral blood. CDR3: CASSSTGLHNEQFF. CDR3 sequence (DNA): TGTGCCAGCAGTTCTACGGGACTGCACAATGAGCAGTTCTTC.